Described below is a single TCR beta chain sequence and its context. Its specificity is not known. The sample comes from a study of CD8 T cells in Susac syndrome. Trimming left V 4 bases short and J 0 bases short, with 9 bases between. Germline V gene lookup returns CDR1 SQVTM and CDR2 ANQGSEA. The CDR3 has 13 amino acids. Reverse transcription used about 0.45 to 1 ug RNA and random hexamers. The amplification used immunoSEQ multiplex PCR on TCR beta CDR3; it spanned 54 Vbeta and 13 Jbeta. TCRdb processed the immunoSEQ multiplex PCR reads anew with MiXCR; each CDR3 protein has one entry. The sample includes 20,000 to 25,000 distinct CDR3 sequences, roughly 93% of them seen just once. Findings and limits, study-wide: As the study acknowledged, the number of individuals who were part of its TCR sequencing and HLA analysis was relatively small.

The sequence was collected from a human donor in good health. The sequencing sample was made of CD8+ T cells from PBMCs. The chain joins TRBV29-1 to TRBJ1-1; D is uncertain. The CDR3 loop is CSVVLNMNTEAFF. The CDR3 DNA reads as TGCAGCGTTGTACTTAACATGAACACTGAAGCTTTCTTT.